The 22 T cell receptor beta chains below were found in one sample sequenced in a study of blood T cells in healthy people across ages. A J-beta primer mix and a sample-barcoded 5' primer were used in a second PCR of about 7 to 12 cycles. TCRdb fed the 5' RACE reads into MiXCR, producing one record per CDR3 protein. The sample has about 780,000 distinct CDR3 sequences; less than 60% are singletons. What was sequenced was blood. These TCRs come from an elderly man in good health.

As regards this clonotype: A read error may be the cause here, since a much bigger clone is one base away. The chain employs TRBV27 and TRBJ2-7, with D uncertain. TRBJ2-4 matches the DNA end more closely, so the J call is doubtful. The CDR3 has 15 residues. Germline CDR1 reads MNHEY; CDR2 reads SMNVEV (reference sequence). CDR3 DNA: TGTGCCAGCAGTTTATCTTCCAGGCCGGAAAACATTCAGTACTTC. Amino acid sequence: CASSLSSRPENIQYF.

J is TRBJ2-3 and V is TRBV2, with TRBD2 matching 8 bases. Germline assignment: CDR1 SNHLY and CDR2 FYNNEI. The length of the CDR3 is 15 residues. V was pared by 6 bases and J by 5 bases, with 10 bases of the junction left unmatched. CDR3 nucleotide sequence: TGTGCCAGCAGGGTCGACGGGAGGGTCGGAGATACGCAGTATTTT. It translates to CASRVDGRVGDTQYF.

V gene TRBV21-1 combines with J gene TRBJ2-3; TRBD2, the table's D call, lacks a check against the DNA. TRBV21-1 is noted as a pseudogene. This CDR3 spans 17 amino acids. The CDR3 here is CATLPPRIHRGTDTQYF. CDR3 in DNA: TGTGCCACCCTCCCCCCACGGATCCACCGTGGCACAGATACGCAGTATTTT.

This chain joins TRBV30 and TRBJ1-2, with D uncertain. Trimming cost V 0 bases and J 8 bases, with 13 bases left between them. Germline assignment: CDR1 GTSNPN and CDR2 SVGIG (reference sequence). This CDR3 is 13 amino acids long. The CDR3 region has the DNA TGTGCCTGGAGTGTAACACAGACATCGGGCTACACCTTC. The encoded protein is CAWSVTQTSGYTF.

The gene calls are TRBV20-1 and TRBJ2-1; tentative D call: TRBD2 (5 bases). The DNA end lines up better with TRBJ2-7; the J call may be wrong. The CDR3 is made up of 19 amino acids. Germline CDR1 reads DFQATT; CDR2 reads SNEGSKA (reference sequence). As DNA, the CDR3 is TGCAGTGCTAGAGCCCCGTGGGCTAGCTCCGCTTCGACTTACAATGAGCAGTACTTC. Its translation is CSARAPWASSASTYNEQYF.

The chain carries TRBV3-1 and TRBJ1-6; the D gene is possibly TRBD1 (6 bases). This CDR3 region has 15 residues. V lost 1 base and J lost 7, with 11 bases in between. Germline values: CDR1 LGHDT, CDR2 YNNKEL (reference sequence). The chain's CDR3 is CASSQVQGKNSPLHF. Here the CDR3 DNA reads TGTGCCAGCAGCCAAGTACAGGGCAAGAATTCACCCCTCCACTTT.

This clonotype has a handful of counts. The gene calls are TRBV7-3 and TRBJ2-3; 16 bases align to TRBD2. V trimming: 5 bases; J trimming: 4 bases; junction bases outside the gene matches: 9. The CDR3 contains 18 residues. CDR1 SGHTA and CDR2 FQGTGA come from the germline V gene. The CDR3 reads CASSPPGLAGGPADTQYF. The CDR3 region has the DNA TGTGCCAGCAGCCCCCCGGGACTAGCGGGAGGGCCCGCAGATACGCAGTATTTT.

The chain has TRBV2 and TRBJ1-4; TRBD1 matches at 7 bases. From germline, CDR1 is SNHLY and CDR2 FYNNEI. Trimming cost V 7 bases and J 3 bases; bases outside gene matches: 8. The CDR3 extends over 15 amino acids. CDR3 DNA sequence: TGTGCCAGCAACCGAAGGGGGCCAGCTAATGAAAAACTGTTTTTT. This encodes CASNRRGPANEKLFF.

The chain recombines TRBV20-1 with TRBJ1-1; D is perhaps TRBD1 (5 bases). The CDR3 has 12 residues. The V end lost 6 bases, the J end lost 5 bases, and 13 bases lay between the germline ends. Germline V CDR1 and CDR2: DFQATT, SNEGSKA (reference sequence). Written as DNA, the CDR3 is TGCAGTGCGGAAGGGACCGGTACTGAAGCTTTCTTT. Protein product: CSAEGTGTEAFF.

The genes are TRBV2 and TRBJ2-2, with 8 bases matching TRBD2. Germline V gives CDR1 SNHLY, CDR2 FYNNEI. The CDR3 totals 14 residues. With V trimmed by 7 bases and J by 7 bases, 8 bases remained unmatched. The CDR3 coding sequence is TGTGCCAGCACGAGACTAGCGAGTAACGGGGAGCTGTTTTTT. Its protein product is CASTRLASNGELFF. Full variable domain (remainder filled in from reference TRBV2 and TRBJ2-2): EPEVTQTPSHQVTQMGQEVILRCVPISNHLYFYWYRQILGQKVEFLVSFYNNEISEKSEIFDDQFSVERPDGSNFTLKIRSTKLEDSAMYFCASTRLASNGELFFGEGSRLTVL.

This clonotype was recorded at least ten times. The rearrangement joins TRBV7-2 to TRBJ2-1; possibly TRBD2 for D (6 bases). With 5 bases removed from V and 1 base from J, the gap between germline ends came to 15 bases. Per germline, CDR1 SGHTA and CDR2 FQGNSA. This CDR3 contains 16 residues. CDR3 bases: TGTGCCAGCAGCCTCACGGGAGCTTTTTCCTACAATGAGCAGTTCTTC. Translation: CASSLTGAFSYNEQFF.

This clonotype was picked up a small number of times. The V call is TRBV12-3 or TRBV12-4, the J call TRBJ2-7; D uncertain. The V end lost 5 bases, the J end lost 0 bases, and 11 bases lay between the germline ends. This CDR3 contains 14 residues. In DNA form, the CDR3 reads TGTGCCAGCAGTAGGTCATTGAGCTCCTACGAGCAGTACTTC. Amino acids: CASSRSLSSYEQYF.

The J gene is TRBJ2-7, the V gene TRBV12-3 or TRBV12-4; 13 bases map to TRBD2. The CDR3 loop spans 14 amino acids. The V and J ends lost 4 bases and 7 bases, in that order; junction bases with no gene match: 4. Here the CDR3 DNA reads TGTGCCAGCAGTTGGACTAGCGGGAGCAATGAGCAGTACTTC. Translation: CASSWTSGSNEQYF.

This clonotype was picked up many times. The chain employs TRBV12-3 or TRBV12-4 and TRBJ2-7; 13 bases line up with TRBD2. V shed 5 bases, J shed 2 bases, and the junction held 6 bases outside the gene matches. This CDR3 has 16 residues. As DNA, the CDR3 is TGTGCCAGCAGTCAAGCACTAGCGGGAGGGCCCTACGAGCAGTACTTC. Amino acid sequence: CASSQALAGGPYEQYF.

With respect to this clonotype: Germline is not matched at one junction end, which may reflect a read error. This sequence joins TRBV14 and TRBJ2-1; D gene unclear. The CDR3 contains 14 residues. Germline values: CDR1 SGHDN, CDR2 FVKESK. CDR3 protein: CAGSHRVRANEQFF. CDR3 bases: TGTGCCGGCAGCCATAGGGTCCGAGCCAATGAGCAGTTCTTC.

V gene TRBV12-3 or TRBV12-4 combines with J gene TRBJ1-2, with D tentatively TRBD1 (6 bases). V was trimmed by 2 bases and J by 11 bases, leaving 27 bases between them. The CDR3 spans 17 residues. The CDR3 coding sequence is TGTGCCAGCAGTTTACGGGGGCGCGTTATGTCTAGGGGGATATACACCTTC. Translation gives CASSLRGRVMSRGIYTF.

This clonotype was seen a few times. This sequence joins TRBV2 and TRBJ2-1; 11 bases are a match to TRBD1. CDR1 is SNHLY, CDR2 FYNNEI, per germline. CDR3 size: 13 residues. Trimming at V came to 5 bases and at J to 10 bases, leaving 4 bases not matched to a gene. The CDR3: CASSSGQGGEQFF. CDR3 coding DNA: TGTGCCAGCAGTTCGGGACAGGGGGGCGAGCAGTTCTTC.

The table lists this clonotype with a few counts. The chain links TRBV6-1 to TRBJ1-5; D unclear. Germline lookup yields CDR1 MNHNS and CDR2 SASEGT. The CDR3 spans 15 residues. V lost 1 base to trimming and J lost 4 bases, with 11 bases between them. In DNA, the CDR3 is TGTGCCAGCAGTGAAGTAGGGCAGCCGAATCAGCCCCAGCATTTT. Translated: CASSEVGQPNQPQHF.

This chain uses TRBV6-5 with TRBJ1-6; D remains ambiguous. V was trimmed by 0 bases and J by 5 bases, leaving 8 bases between them. This CDR3 is 15 amino acids long. Germline V gene data show CDR1 as MNHEY and CDR2 as SVGAGI. CDR3 sequence: CASSYSNGNNSPLHF. Here the CDR3 DNA reads TGTGCCAGCAGTTACTCGAATGGGAATAATTCACCCCTCCACTTT.

The chain has TRBV7-2 and TRBJ2-3, with 8 bases lining up with TRBD2. The CDR3 has 15 residues. Germline values: CDR1 SGHTA, CDR2 FQGNSA. J was trimmed by 4 bases and V by 5 bases; bases with no gene match: 8. CDR3 in DNA: TGTGCCAGCAGCCTTCGGGAGGGTGGGGCAGATACGCAGTATTTT. This gives the protein CASSLREGGADTQYF.

V gene TRBV28 combines with J gene TRBJ1-1; weak D call: TRBD1 (5 bases). Germline CDR1 is MDHEN and CDR2 is SYDVKM. This CDR3 has 12 amino acids. Trimming left V 4 bases short and J 7 bases short, with 10 bases between. Written as DNA, the CDR3 is TGTGCCAGCAGTTGGGGGGAGGGTGAAGCTTTCTTT. It codes for CASSWGEGEAFF.

CDR3 protein: CASSQEDRGYEQYF. The CDR3 DNA is TGCGCCAGCAGCCAAGAAGACAGGGGTTACGAGCAGTACTTC. The chain carries TRBV4-1 and TRBJ2-5; 8 bases agree with TRBD1. The J call is doubtful: the DNA matches TRBJ2-7 better. Germline values: CDR1 MGHRA, CDR2 YSYEKL. This CDR3 is built from 14 residues.